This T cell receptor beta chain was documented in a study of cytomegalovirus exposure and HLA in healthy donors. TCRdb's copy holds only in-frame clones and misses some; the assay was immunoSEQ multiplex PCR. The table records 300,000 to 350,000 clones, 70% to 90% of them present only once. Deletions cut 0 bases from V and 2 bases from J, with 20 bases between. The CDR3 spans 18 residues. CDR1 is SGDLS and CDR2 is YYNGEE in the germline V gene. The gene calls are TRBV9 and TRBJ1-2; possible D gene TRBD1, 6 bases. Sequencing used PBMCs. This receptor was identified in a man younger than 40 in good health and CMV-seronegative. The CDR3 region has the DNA TGTGCCAGCAGCGTAGCTACCACCACAGGGTTGGAGAACTATGGCTACACCTTC. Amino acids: CASSVATTTGLENYGYTF.